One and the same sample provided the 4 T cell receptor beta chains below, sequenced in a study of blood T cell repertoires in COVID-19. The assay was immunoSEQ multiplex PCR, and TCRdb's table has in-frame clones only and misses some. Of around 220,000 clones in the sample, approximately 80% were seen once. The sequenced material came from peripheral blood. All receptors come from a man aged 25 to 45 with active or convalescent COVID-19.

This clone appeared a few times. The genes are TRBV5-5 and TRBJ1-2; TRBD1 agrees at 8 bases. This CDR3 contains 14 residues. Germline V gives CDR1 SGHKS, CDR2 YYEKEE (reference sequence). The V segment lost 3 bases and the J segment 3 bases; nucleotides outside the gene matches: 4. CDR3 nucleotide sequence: TGTGCCAGCAGCTCCTTGACAGGGGACTATGGCTACACCTTC. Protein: CASSSLTGDYGYTF.

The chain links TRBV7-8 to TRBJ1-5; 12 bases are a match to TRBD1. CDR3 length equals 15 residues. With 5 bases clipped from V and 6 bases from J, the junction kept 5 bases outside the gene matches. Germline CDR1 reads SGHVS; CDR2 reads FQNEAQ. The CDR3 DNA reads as TGTGCCAGCAGCCCCCGGGACAGGGGGCTTCAGCCCCAGCATTTT. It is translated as CASSPRDRGLQPQHF.

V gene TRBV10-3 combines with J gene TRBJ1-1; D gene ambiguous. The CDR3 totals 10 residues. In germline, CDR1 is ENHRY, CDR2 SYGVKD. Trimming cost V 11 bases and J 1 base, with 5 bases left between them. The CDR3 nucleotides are TGTGCCTCAGGGAACACTGAAGCTTTCTTT. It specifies CASGNTEAFF.

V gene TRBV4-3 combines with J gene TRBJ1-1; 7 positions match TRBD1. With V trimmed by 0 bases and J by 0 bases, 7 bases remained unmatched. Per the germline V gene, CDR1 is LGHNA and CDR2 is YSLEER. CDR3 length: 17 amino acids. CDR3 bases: TGCGCCAGCAGCCAAGATGAGACAGGGCGCATGAACACTGAAGCTTTCTTT. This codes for CASSQDETGRMNTEAFF.